The TCR beta chain described here comes from a study of identical twins. Healthy Caucasians provided all donations. TCRdb re-derived calls from the 5' RACE reads in MiXCR, one entry per CDR3 protein. Among hundreds of thousands of distinct CDR3 sequences listed, 24% were seen once. These data also formed part of another study, on T cells expressing NK-cell markers. In that study: Several of the experiments relied on an anti-gamma-delta TCR antibody so that only alpha-beta TCR T cells were sorted. Top CD8+ clonotypes included the dominant CD3+CD56+NKG2C+ clonotypes in roughly six donors.

The TCR sequence derives from a woman aged 18-35 years in good health. Sample: CD4+ T cells sorted from blood.

For the CDR3, the DNA is TGTGCCAGCAGTCGGCTAGCGGGAGGGCCATTAGGCAAAAACATTCAGTACTTC. Translated: CASSRLAGGPLGKNIQYF. The chain couples TRBV6-2 or TRBV6-3 to TRBJ2-4, with TRBD2 identical over 12 bases. This CDR3 has 18 residues. The germline gives CDR1 MNHEY, CDR2 SVGEGT. The ends lost 5 bases at V and 3 bases at J; junction bases unmatched: 11.